This T cell receptor beta chain was captured by sequencing in a study of blood T cell repertoires in COVID-19. Across the study: COVID-19 samples, acute and convalescent, were from the United States, Italy and Spain. Sample material is recorded as cDNA or gDNA derived from T cells, B-cell-depleted T cells, or PBMCs.

The CDR3 contains 15 residues. In the source study's methods: Amplification of reference gene primers provided the estimated nucleated cell counts. The repertoire was sequenced with immunoSEQ multiplex PCR; TCRdb's copy has only in-frame clones and lacks some. Clone size and the V and J calls come from that table; the DNA yielded D and trimming. In the table there are tens of thousands of clones, roughly 90% of which are singletons. The specimen was peripheral blood. This TCR was sampled from a young man with acute or convalescent COVID-19. The J gene is TRBJ1-3, the V gene TRBV21-1; the listed D gene, TRBD1, was not tested against the DNA. TRBV21-1 is a pseudogene. The CDR3 sequence is CASSKAAGHGNTIYF. The CDR3 coding sequence is TGTGCCAGCAGCAAAGCTGCAGGGCACGGAAACACCATATATTTT.